The 20 T cell receptor beta chains reported below all come from one sample, sequenced in a study of blood T cell repertoires in COVID-19. The table came from immunoSEQ multiplex PCR; TCRdb's copy has only in-frame clones and leaves some out. Of around 190,000 clones in the sample, 80% were seen once. The sample taken for sequencing was peripheral blood. The receptors here all came from a man between 60 and 70 years old with acute or convalescent COVID-19.

A single count supports this clone. This rearrangement joins TRBV19 to TRBJ1-5, with D perhaps TRBD1 (6 bases). The V and J ends lost 4 bases and 7 bases respectively, with 17 bases between them. CDR1 and CDR2 from the germline V gene are LNHDA and SQIVND (reference sequence). The CDR3 consists of 15 residues. CDR3 residues: CASSTRWGGGQPQHF. The CDR3 bases are TGTGCCAGTAGTACCAGATGGGGGGGCGGCCAGCCCCAGCATTTT.

Comments on this clone: The junction departs from the called germline gene at one end, perhaps through a read error. The CDR3 DNA follows: TGTGCTAGCAGCTCCACTAGCGTTAATGAGCAGTTCTTC. Translation: CASSSTSVNEQFF. The chain employs TRBV7-7 and TRBJ2-1; 7 nucleotides line up with TRBD2. CDR1 and CDR2 from the germline V gene are SSHAT and FNYEAQ (reference sequence). This CDR3 has 13 amino acids.

This clone was observed a handful of times. The chain couples TRBV7-2 to TRBJ1-2, with 10 bases fitting TRBD1. Germline lookup yields CDR1 SGHTA and CDR2 FQGNSA. There are 15 residues in the CDR3. J lost 1 base, V lost 5 bases, and 4 bases had no gene match. CDR3 residues: CASSAWDRGNYGYTF. The CDR3 nucleotides are TGTGCCAGCAGCGCGTGGGACAGGGGTAACTATGGCTACACCTTC.

The gene calls are TRBV3-1 (or the pseudogene TRBV3-2) and TRBJ2-3, with 7 bases lining up with TRBD2. The trim removed 3 bases at V and 6 bases at J, leaving 9 bases unmatched. The germline V gene has CDR1 LGHDT and CDR2 YNNKEL (reference sequence). This CDR3 has 15 amino acids. CDR3 loop: CASSHQRLAPDTQYF. In DNA form, the CDR3 reads TGTGCCAGCAGCCATCAGAGACTAGCTCCCGATACGCAGTATTTT.

This clone showed up just once. Other DNA sequences from this sample encode an identical CDR3 as well. The rearrangement uses TRBV28 and TRBJ2-1; D may be TRBD1 (6 bases). Trimming took off 7 bases at V and 6 bases at J, with 22 bases between the two ends. This CDR3 contains 16 residues. The germline CDR1 and CDR2 sequences are MDHEN and SYDVKM. The CDR3 DNA follows: TGTGCCAGCAAAGGACTCAGAACCCGAGGGGGCAATGAGCAGTTCTTC. As protein: CASKGLRTRGGNEQFF.

The chain recombines TRBV5-1 with TRBJ1-1; TRBD1 agrees at 9 bases. The length of the CDR3 is 14 residues. Germline lookup yields CDR1 SGHRS and CDR2 YFSETQ. After removal of 6 bases from V and 2 bases from J, the junction contained 5 bases not matched to a gene. The CDR3 reads CASTSQGANTEAFF. The CDR3 DNA reads TGCGCCAGCACTTCACAGGGGGCTAACACTGAAGCTTTCTTT. The full variable domain, its missing parts supplied by reference TRBV5-1 and TRBJ1-1, is KAGVTQTPRYLIKTRGQQVTLSCSPISGHRSVSWYQQTPGQGLQFLFEYFSETQRNKGNFPGRFSGRQFSNSRSEMNVSTLELGDSALYLCASTSQGANTEAFFGQGTRLTVV.

The rearrangement links TRBV28 to TRBJ2-7; 7 nucleotides line up with TRBD1. The CDR3 runs 14 residues. The trim removed 2 bases at V and 4 bases at J, leaving 5 bases unmatched. CDR1 is MDHEN, CDR2 SYDVKM, per germline. The CDR3 nucleotides read TGTGCCAGCAGTTTAAAGGGGGCAAAATACGAGCAGTACTTC. This translates into CASSLKGAKYEQYF. Using reference TRBV28 and TRBJ2-7 for the parts outside the CDR3, the full variable domain is DVKVTQSSRYLVKRTGEKVFLECVQDMDHENMFWYRQDPGLGLRLIYFSYDVKMKEKGDIPEGYSVSREKKERFSLILESASTNQTSMYLCASSLKGAKYEQYFGPGTRLTVT.

This sequence joins TRBV27 and TRBJ1-5; D call uncertain. This CDR3 is built from 13 residues. Germline V gives CDR1 MNHEY, CDR2 SMNVEV (reference sequence). V was cut by 4 bases and J by 0 bases, with 4 bases left in between. CDR3 sequence reads: CASSSYSNQPQHF. In DNA form, the CDR3 reads TGTGCCAGCAGTTCGTATAGCAATCAGCCCCAGCATTTT.

The table lists this clone with a few counts. The chain combines TRBV7-2 with TRBJ1-5; D is undetermined. The CDR3 runs 15 residues. V gave up 1 base and J gave up 0 bases, with 7 bases separating them. Germline V gene sequence: CDR1 SGHTA, CDR2 FQGNSA. CDR3 nucleotide sequence: TGTGCCAGCAGCTTAGGGTACGGTAGCAATCAGCCCCAGCATTTT. Amino acid sequence: CASSLGYGSNQPQHF.

The gene calls are TRBV6-5 and TRBJ1-1; TRBD1 might be the D (5 bases). The CDR3 totals 13 residues. V was pared by 11 bases and J by 9 bases, with 22 bases between. Germline V gives CDR1 MNHEY, CDR2 SVGAGI. CDR3 loop: CAAGSPGGDKAFF. The CDR3 DNA is TGTGCCGCCGGATCCCCGGGGGGGGATAAAGCTTTCTTT.

The CDR3 nucleotides read TGTGCCAGCAGCACCCGACAGGGCGCAGATACGCAGTATTTT. It translates to CASSTRQGADTQYF. The J gene is TRBJ2-3, the V gene TRBV7-6; 7 positions match TRBD1. V lost 5 bases to trimming and J lost 4 bases; unmatched junction nucleotides: 6. The CDR3 totals 14 residues. CDR1 is SGHVS and CDR2 is FNYEAQ in the germline V gene.

The chain has TRBV30 and TRBJ1-1; 9 bases fit TRBD1. CDR3 size: 13 residues. Germline-derived CDR1 and CDR2 are GTSNPN and SVGIG (reference sequence). Losses at the gene ends were 7 bases for V and 3 bases for J; bases not matched to a gene: 6. The CDR3 coding sequence is TGTGCCTTGGACAGGGGTGAGGACACTGAAGCTTTCTTT. The encoded protein is CALDRGEDTEAFF.

The rearrangement uses TRBV12-3 or TRBV12-4 and TRBJ2-3; D remains unclear. Trimming left V 5 bases short and J 10 bases short, with 13 bases between. The CDR3 is made up of 12 amino acids. The CDR3 DNA follows: TGTGCCAGCAGTCCGACACCAACCGCGCAGTATTTT. Translated: CASSPTPTAQYF.

J is TRBJ1-5 and V is TRBV7-8, with D possibly matching TRBD1 (6 bases). The CDR3 has 16 amino acids. Trimming pared 0 bases from V and 5 bases from J, leaving 14 bases between. Germline CDR1 reads SGHVS; CDR2 reads FQNEAQ. CDR3 DNA sequence: TGTGCCAGCAGCTTAGCGGGCGGACAGATTGATCAGCCCCAGCATTTT. It specifies CASSLAGGQIDQPQHF.

This sequence joins TRBV16 and TRBJ2-5, with D perhaps TRBD1 (5 bases). CDR3 length equals 15 residues. V gave up 3 bases and J gave up 4 bases, with 15 bases separating them. Germline CDR1 is KGHSY and CDR2 is FQNENV. The CDR3 sequence: CASSHSQGPRETQYF. The CDR3, as DNA: TGTGCCAGCAGCCACTCGCAGGGTCCCCGAGAGACCCAGTACTTC.

The chain carries TRBV19 and TRBJ1-5; 8 nucleotides line up with TRBD1. This CDR3 comprises 14 residues. CDR1 and CDR2 (germline): LNHDA, SQIVND (reference sequence). V lost 5 bases and J lost 4; bases outside the gene matches: 4. CDR3 amino acids: CASSWDRPNQPQHF. CDR3 sequence (DNA): TGTGCCAGTAGTTGGGACAGGCCTAATCAGCCCCAGCATTTT.

The rearrangement uses TRBV10-2 and TRBJ1-5; TRBD1 agrees at 9 bases. Germline V CDR1 and CDR2: WSHSY, SAAADI. This CDR3 is built from 14 residues. V lost 5 bases to trimming and J lost 4 bases; unmatched junction nucleotides: 3. The CDR3 is CASSMDRGNQPQHF. The CDR3 DNA sequence: TGCGCCAGCAGTATGGACAGGGGAAATCAGCCCCAGCATTTT.

The V and J genes are TRBV6-1 and TRBJ1-2; TRBD1 matches at 9 bases. After removal of 2 bases from V and 7 bases from J, the junction contained 11 bases not matched to a gene. The CDR3 is 16 residues long. Germline V gene data show CDR1 as MNHNS and CDR2 as SASEGT. CDR3 DNA sequence: TGTGCCAGCAGTGAATCCGCAGGGACAGGGTTCGGTGGCTACACCTTC. This codes for CASSESAGTGFGGYTF.

This chain links TRBV18 with TRBJ2-3; D unresolved. Germline V gene data show CDR1 as KGHSH and CDR2 as LQKENI. The CDR3 runs to 14 residues. Trimming took 1 base from V and 0 from J, leaving 5 bases between them. The CDR3 region has the DNA TGTGCCAGCTCACCACGGGCTAGCACAGATACGCAGTATTTT. Protein: CASSPRASTDTQYF.

The chain recombines TRBV11-2 with TRBJ2-7, with 7 bases aligning to TRBD1. V lost 5 bases and J lost 6; bases outside the gene matches: 13. The CDR3 has 15 amino acids. Per the germline V gene, CDR1 is SGHAT and CDR2 is FQNNGV. CDR3 sequence (DNA): TGTGCCAGCAGCAGGGCAGGGGGTCCCCTGGGCGAGCAGTACTTC. Protein sequence: CASSRAGGPLGEQYF.